Listed below are T cell receptor beta chains from one sample, sequenced in a study of control samples from healthy donors and cancer patients. Produced via immunoSEQ multiplex PCR; TCRdb's table is partial and in-frame only. This table holds under 300,000 clones, almost 85% found once. Sequenced material: PBMCs. Receptor source: a woman in her sixties with lung cancer. CDR3s include the opening cysteine and the closing phenylalanine or tryptophan. D genes are given only for firm matches. Rows may omit the clone size; those that give it use once, few, many or a size class.

j_call	clone_size	v_call	d_call	cdr3_aa	cdr3_nt
TRBJ1-6	-	TRBV5-3	-	CATKPLSANSPLHF	TGTGCCACAAAGCCCCTCTCAGCCAATTCACCCCTCCACTTT
TRBJ2-1	-	TRBV2	-	CASSQQGRGYNEQFF	TGTGCCAGCAGTCAGCAGGGGAGGGGTTACAATGAGCAGTTCTTC
TRBJ1-5	few	TRBV18	-	CASSRDGGISGHF	TGTGCCAGCTCGCGGGACGGCGGGATCAGCGGGCATTTT
TRBJ2-7	-	TRBV11-2	-	CASSSQGGSGYEQYF	TGTGCCAGCAGCTCACAGGGCGGTAGCGGCTACGAGCAGTACTTC
TRBJ2-3	-	TRBV5-1	TRBD1	CASSLGQYTDTQYF	TGCGCCAGCAGCCTGGGACAGTACACAGATACGCAGTATTTT
TRBJ1-1	-	TRBV5-1	-	CASSRLGGGMNTEAFF	TGCGCCAGCAGCCGATTGGGGGGTGGGATGAACACTGAAGCTTTCTTT
TRBJ2-3	-	TRBV24-1	-	CATSDLPGAGVTDTQYF	TGTGCCACCAGTGATTTGCCAGGGGCAGGAGTCACAGATACGCAGTATTTT
TRBJ1-2	-	TRBV6-5	-	CASSYSEASPYGYTF	TGTGCCAGCAGTTACTCGGAAGCTTCCCCCTATGGCTACACCTTC
TRBJ2-7	-	TRBV4-1	TRBD1	CASSQLTGGSPYEQYF	TGCGCCAGCAGCCAGTTAACAGGGGGCAGCCCCTACGAGCAGTACTTC
TRBJ2-3	-	TRBV4-1	-	CASSPSNLPSDTQYF	TGCGCCAGCAGCCCGTCTAACCTGCCGTCAGATACGCAGTATTTT
TRBJ2-5	few	TRBV4-2	TRBD2	CASSGRHFSGGARGETQYF	TGTGCCAGCAGCGGCCGCCATTTTAGCGGGGGGGCCCGTGGAGAGACCCAGTACTTC
TRBJ1-1	-	TRBV7-9	-	CASSAGQLTEAFF	TGTGCCAGCAGCGCCGGACAGCTAACTGAAGCTTTCTTT
TRBJ1-3	-	TRBV5-1	-	CASSLGSGNGGNTIYF	TGCGCCAGCAGCTTGGGGTCGGGGAACGGGGGAAACACCATATATTTT
TRBJ1-2	-	TRBV3-1/TRBV3-2	-	CASSQETRFGYTF	TGTGCCAGCAGCCAAGAGACGCGTTTTGGCTACACCTTC
TRBJ2-2	-	TRBV24-1	-	CATSGGQRNTGELFF	TGTGCCACCAGTGGGGGGCAGAGGAACACCGGGGAGCTGTTTTTT
TRBJ2-1	once	TRBV5-1	-	CASSLGLDNEQFF	TGCGCCAGCAGCTTGGGGCTAGACAATGAGCAGTTCTTC
TRBJ2-7	-	TRBV7-2	-	CASSSHGGGLSEQYF	TGTGCCAGCAGCTCCCACGGAGGAGGGTTGAGCGAGCAGTACTTC